This TCR beta chain was found in a study of blood T cell repertoires in COVID-19. The wider study: There were acute and convalescent COVID-19 samples, and they came from the United States, Italy and Spain.

How the authors handled the data: Reference gene primer amplification in the assay estimated nucleated cell counts. Generated by immunoSEQ multiplex PCR, the TCRdb table keeps only in-frame clones and is missing some. V, J and clone size are those of that table, while D and trimming were read from the DNA. The sample has about 210,000 clones; more than 75% are singletons. V gave up 0 bases and J gave up 4 bases, with 12 bases separating them. The CDR3 contains 15 residues. CDR1 and CDR2 (germline): MNHEY, SVGEGT. The V call is TRBV6-2 or TRBV6-3, the J call TRBJ1-2; the D gene is possibly TRBD1 (6 bases). The source is a human donor in a cohort sampled during active COVID-19. What was sequenced was peripheral blood. In DNA form, the CDR3 reads TGTGCCAGCAGTTACTCGGCCGGACAGCCCTATGGCTACACCTTC. Translating it yields CASSYSAGQPYGYTF.